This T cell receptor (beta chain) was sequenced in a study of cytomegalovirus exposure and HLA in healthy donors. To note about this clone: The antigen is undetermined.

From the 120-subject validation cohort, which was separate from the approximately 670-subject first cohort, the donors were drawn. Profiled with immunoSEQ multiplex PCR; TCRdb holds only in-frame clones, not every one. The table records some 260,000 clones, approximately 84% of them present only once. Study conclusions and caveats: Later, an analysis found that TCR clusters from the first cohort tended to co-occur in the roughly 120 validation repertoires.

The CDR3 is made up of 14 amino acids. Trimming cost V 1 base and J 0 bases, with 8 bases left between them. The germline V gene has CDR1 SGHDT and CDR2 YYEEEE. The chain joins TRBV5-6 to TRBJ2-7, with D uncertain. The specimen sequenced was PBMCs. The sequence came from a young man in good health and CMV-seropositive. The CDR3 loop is CASSLNGDSYEQYF. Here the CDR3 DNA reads TGTGCCAGCAGCTTGAATGGCGACTCCTACGAGCAGTACTTC.